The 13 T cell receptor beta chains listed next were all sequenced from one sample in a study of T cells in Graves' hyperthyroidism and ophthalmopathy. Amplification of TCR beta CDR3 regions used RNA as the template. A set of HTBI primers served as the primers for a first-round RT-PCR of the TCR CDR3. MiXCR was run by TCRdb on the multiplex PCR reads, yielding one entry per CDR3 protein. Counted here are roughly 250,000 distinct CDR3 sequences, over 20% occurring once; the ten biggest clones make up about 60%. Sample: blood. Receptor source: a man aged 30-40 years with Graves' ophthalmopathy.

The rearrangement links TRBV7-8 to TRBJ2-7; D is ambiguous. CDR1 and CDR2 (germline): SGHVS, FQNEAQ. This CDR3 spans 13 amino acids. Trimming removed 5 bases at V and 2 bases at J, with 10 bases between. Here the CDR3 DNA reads TGTGCCAGCAGCCCCGCCCTCACCTACGAGCAGTACTTC. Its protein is CASSPALTYEQYF.

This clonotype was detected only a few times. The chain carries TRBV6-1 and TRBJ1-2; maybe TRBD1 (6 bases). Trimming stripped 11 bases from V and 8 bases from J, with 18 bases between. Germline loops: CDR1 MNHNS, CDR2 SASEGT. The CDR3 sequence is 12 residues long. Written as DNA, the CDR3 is TGTGCCTGCAAGACAGGCGAAATCGGCTACACCTTC. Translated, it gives CACKTGEIGYTF.

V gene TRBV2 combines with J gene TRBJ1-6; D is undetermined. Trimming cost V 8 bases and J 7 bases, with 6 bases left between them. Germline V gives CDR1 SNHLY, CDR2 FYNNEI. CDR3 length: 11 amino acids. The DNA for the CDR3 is TGTGCCAGCGGAGTCAATTCACCCCTCCACTTT. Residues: CASGVNSPLHF.

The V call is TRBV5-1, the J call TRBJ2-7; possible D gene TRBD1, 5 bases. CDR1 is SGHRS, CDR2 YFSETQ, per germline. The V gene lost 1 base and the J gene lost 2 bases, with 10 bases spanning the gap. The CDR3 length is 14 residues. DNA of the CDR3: TGCGCCAGCAGCTTGAAAGGGGTCCCCTACGAGCAGTACTTC. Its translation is CASSLKGVPYEQYF.

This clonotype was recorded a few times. DNA of the CDR3: TGTGCCAGCAGCGCGGGGATAACAGATACGCAGTATTTT. This encodes CASSAGITDTQYF. V is TRBV9 and J is TRBJ2-3; maybe TRBD2 (5 bases). The CDR3 has 13 amino acids. Trimming cost V 3 bases and J 3 bases, with 8 bases left between them. Germline V gene sequence: CDR1 SGDLS, CDR2 YYNGEE.

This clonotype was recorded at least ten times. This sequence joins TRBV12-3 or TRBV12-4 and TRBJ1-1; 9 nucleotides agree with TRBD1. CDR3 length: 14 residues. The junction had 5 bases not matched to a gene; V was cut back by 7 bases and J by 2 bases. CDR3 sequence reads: CASTRTGVNTEAFF. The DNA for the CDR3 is TGTGCCAGCACCCGGACAGGGGTCAACACTGAAGCTTTCTTT.

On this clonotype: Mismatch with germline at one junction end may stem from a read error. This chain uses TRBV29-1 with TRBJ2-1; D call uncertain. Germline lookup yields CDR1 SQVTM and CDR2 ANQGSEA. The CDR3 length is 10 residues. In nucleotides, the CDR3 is TGCAGCGTTGAAGATCTTGAGGAGTTCTTC. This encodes CSVEDLEEFF.

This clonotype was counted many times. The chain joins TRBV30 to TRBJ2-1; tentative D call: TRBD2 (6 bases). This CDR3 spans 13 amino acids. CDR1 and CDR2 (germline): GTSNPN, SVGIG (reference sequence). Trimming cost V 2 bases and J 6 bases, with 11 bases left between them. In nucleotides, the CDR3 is TGTGCCTGGAGTCGGGACTCCGCCAATGAGCAGTTCTTC. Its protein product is CAWSRDSANEQFF.

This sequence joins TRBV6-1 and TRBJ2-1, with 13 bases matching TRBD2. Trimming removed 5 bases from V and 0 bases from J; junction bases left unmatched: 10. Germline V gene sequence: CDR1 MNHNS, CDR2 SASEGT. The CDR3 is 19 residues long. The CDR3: CASSHETLAGGPSYNEQFF. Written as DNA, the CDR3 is TGTGCCAGCAGTCACGAAACACTAGCGGGAGGGCCCTCCTACAATGAGCAGTTCTTC.

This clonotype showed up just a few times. The CDR3 sequence: CASSYPGRLGETQYF. The CDR3, as DNA: TGTGCCAGCAGTTACCCAGGGAGACTCGGGGAGACCCAGTACTTC. V gene TRBV6-1 combines with J gene TRBJ2-5; D possibly matches TRBD1 or TRBD2 (5 bases each). The length of the CDR3 is 15 residues. The ends were cut back, 5 bases at V and 5 bases at J, with 18 bases in the middle. The germline CDR1 and CDR2 sequences are MNHNS and SASEGT.

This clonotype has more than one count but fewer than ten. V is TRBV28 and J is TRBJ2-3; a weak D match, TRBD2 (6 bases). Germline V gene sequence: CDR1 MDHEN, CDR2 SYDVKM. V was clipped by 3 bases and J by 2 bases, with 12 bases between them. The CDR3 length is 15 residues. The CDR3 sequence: CASSFTTGVTDTQYF. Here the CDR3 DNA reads TGTGCCAGCAGTTTTACGACGGGAGTCACAGATACGCAGTATTTT. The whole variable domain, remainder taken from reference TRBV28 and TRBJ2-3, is DVKVTQSSRYLVKRTGEKVFLECVQDMDHENMFWYRQDPGLGLRLIYFSYDVKMKEKGDIPEGYSVSREKKERFSLILESASTNQTSMYLCASSFTTGVTDTQYFGPGTRLTVL.

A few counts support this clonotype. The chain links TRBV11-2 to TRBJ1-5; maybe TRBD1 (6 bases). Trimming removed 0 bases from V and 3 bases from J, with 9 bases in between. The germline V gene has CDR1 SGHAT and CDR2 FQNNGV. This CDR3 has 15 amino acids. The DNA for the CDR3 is TGTGCCAGCAGCTTAGACCACAGGGACAATCAGCCCCAGCATTTT. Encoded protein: CASSLDHRDNQPQHF.

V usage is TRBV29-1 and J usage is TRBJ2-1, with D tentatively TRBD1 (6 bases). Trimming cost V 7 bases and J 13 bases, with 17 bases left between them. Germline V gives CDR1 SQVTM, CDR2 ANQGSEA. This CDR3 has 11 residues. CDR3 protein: CSAPRDTLQFF. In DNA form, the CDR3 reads TGCAGCGCTCCCCGGGACACCTTACAGTTCTTC.